Following are 32 T cell receptor beta chains from one sample sequenced in a study of cytomegalovirus exposure and HLA in healthy donors. The PCR was carried out with 60 Vbeta primers and 13 Jbeta primers. Only in-frame clones appear in the TCRdb table, and some are missing; sequencing was by immunoSEQ multiplex PCR. The sample holds roughly 34,000 clones, less than 75% seen once. Sequencing was carried out using PBMCs. Receptors originate from a man in his forties in good health and CMV-seropositive.

The V and J genes are TRBV6-5 and TRBJ2-7, with 9 nucleotides matching TRBD1. The germline CDR1 and CDR2 sequences are MNHEY and SVGAGI. The CDR3 is 15 amino acids. Unmatched junction bases numbered 4, after V lost 2 bases and J lost 2 bases. In DNA form, the CDR3 reads TGTGCCAGCAGTTACGGGACAGGGCAAACCTACGAGCAGTACTTC. Protein product: CASSYGTGQTYEQYF.

This clone was seen only a few times. The chain joins TRBV5-1 to TRBJ2-6; D is unclear. This CDR3 region has 16 residues. The V end lost 0 bases, the J end lost 1 base, and 8 bases lay between the germline ends. In germline, CDR1 is SGHRS, CDR2 YFSETQ. The CDR3 coding sequence is TGCGCCAGCAGCTTGGACAGCCGATCTGGGGCCAACGTCCTGACTTTC. The encoded protein is CASSLDSRSGANVLTF.

The V call is TRBV7-9, the J call TRBJ2-7; TRBD2 matches at 7 bases. CDR3 length: 14 amino acids. Germline CDR1 is SEHNR and CDR2 is FQNEAQ (reference sequence). After removal of 5 bases from V and 12 bases from J, the junction contained 16 bases not matched to a gene. The CDR3 region has the DNA TGTGCCAGCAGCCCCCTGGGGGGGGGTCTTGTGTGGTACTTC. It codes for CASSPLGGGLVWYF.

V gene TRBV5-4 combines with J gene TRBJ2-7; maybe TRBD2 (6 bases). Germline assignment: CDR1 SGHNT and CDR2 YYREEE (reference sequence). The CDR3 spans 14 residues. Trimming removed 1 base at V and 2 bases at J, with 10 bases between. The CDR3 DNA sequence: TGTGCCAGCAGCTTGTGGGGGGAAACCTACGAGCAGTACTTC. Its translation is CASSLWGETYEQYF.

On this clone: At one end the junction does not follow the germline gene, possibly because of a read error. The chain recombines TRBV6-6 with TRBJ1-1; the D is unclear. Germline V gene sequence: CDR1 MNHNY, CDR2 SVGAGI (reference sequence). The CDR3 is 11 residues long. The CDR3, as DNA: TGTGCCAGCAGACTACGAGTTGAAGCTTCCTTT. The encoded protein is CASRLRVEASF.

This sequence joins TRBV29-1 and TRBJ2-1; the D is unclear. The CDR3 extends over 11 amino acids. In germline, CDR1 is SQVTM, CDR2 ANQGSEA. V was trimmed by 7 bases and J by 9 bases, leaving 13 bases between them. The CDR3 sequence is CSASAWSEQFF. DNA of the CDR3: TGCAGCGCATCGGCTTGGAGTGAGCAGTTCTTC.

The chain has TRBV28 and TRBJ1-2; D gene uncertain. Deletions cut 4 bases from V and 2 bases from J, with 17 bases between. This CDR3 contains 16 residues. Germline CDR1 and CDR2: MDHEN and SYDVKM. The CDR3 loop is CASSSPKPKSNYGYTF. The CDR3 DNA reads TGTGCCAGCAGTTCCCCGAAGCCTAAGTCGAACTATGGCTACACCTTC.

J is TRBJ1-3 and V is TRBV19; maybe TRBD1 (5 bases). The CDR3 is 16 amino acids. Between the trimmed V and J ends, which lost 5 bases and 0 bases, there was a span of 14 bases. Germline values: CDR1 LNHDA, CDR2 SQIVND (reference sequence). CDR3 sequence reads: CASSALRGISGNTIYF. Here the CDR3 DNA reads TGTGCCAGTAGTGCCCTCCGGGGGATCTCTGGAAACACCATATATTTT.

V and J are TRBV5-1 and TRBJ2-4; weak D call: TRBD2 (6 bases). Germline CDR1 and CDR2: SGHRS and YFSETQ. V gave up 4 bases and J gave up 7 bases, with 12 bases separating them. CDR3 length: 13 amino acids. In DNA form, the CDR3 reads TGCGCCAGCAGCCCGTCGGGGGTGAACATTCAGTACTTC. This sequence encodes CASSPSGVNIQYF. The complete variable domain, with remaining parts taken from reference TRBV5-1 and TRBJ2-4, reads KAGVTQTPRYLIKTRGQQVTLSCSPISGHRSVSWYQQTPGQGLQFLFEYFSETQRNKGNFPGRFSGRQFSNSRSEMNVSTLELGDSALYLCASSPSGVNIQYFGAGTRLSVL.

The J gene is TRBJ2-7, the V gene TRBV5-1; 12 bases fit TRBD2. The CDR3 contains 15 residues. Per the germline V gene, CDR1 is SGHRS and CDR2 is YFSETQ. V trimming: 4 bases; J trimming: 2 bases; junction bases outside the gene matches: 4. CDR3 DNA: TGCGCCAGCAGCGCGACTAGCGGGGGAACCTACGAGCAGTACTTC. It yields the protein CASSATSGGTYEQYF.

CDR3 amino acids: CAWSSLSGELFF. CDR3 nucleotide sequence: TGTGCCTGGAGTTCTTTGTCCGGGGAGCTGTTTTTT. The chain combines TRBV30 with TRBJ2-2, with D unclear. This CDR3 has 12 amino acids. Trimming cost V 2 bases and J 6 bases, with 7 bases left between them. Germline CDR1 GTSNPN, CDR2 SVGIG (reference sequence).

The table lists this clone with a few counts. The rearrangement uses TRBV6-4 and TRBJ2-2, with 7 bases lining up with TRBD1. This CDR3 contains 14 residues. Germline V gene lookup returns CDR1 MRHNA and CDR2 SNTAGT. Germline trimming cut 9 bases from V and 3 bases from J; bases unmatched to any gene: 7. The CDR3 here is CASRDDRDTGELFF. CDR3 coding DNA: TGTGCCAGTCGGGATGACAGGGACACCGGGGAGCTGTTTTTT.

The chain employs TRBV5-1 and TRBJ2-1; TRBD2 matches at 14 bases. J gave up 9 bases and V 7 bases, and 3 bases lay outside the gene matches. The CDR3 spans 13 residues. Per germline, CDR1 SGHRS and CDR2 YFSETQ. The CDR3, as DNA: TGCGCCAGCGGACTAGCGGGGGGACCTGAGCAGTTCTTC. Translation gives CASGLAGGPEQFF.

The chain has TRBV30 and TRBJ2-1, with TRBD1 matching over 9 bases. Trimming at V came to 8 bases and at J to 4 bases, leaving 12 bases not matched to a gene. Per the germline V gene, CDR1 is GTSNPN and CDR2 is SVGIG (reference sequence). This CDR3 region has 15 residues. As DNA, the CDR3 is TGTGCCCGGCGTGGGGGACAGGGAAATTACAATGAGCAGTTCTTC. Translation: CARRGGQGNYNEQFF. Using reference TRBV30 and TRBJ2-1 for the parts outside the CDR3, the full variable domain is SQTIHQWPATLVQPVGSPLSLECTVEGTSNPNLYWYRQAAGRGLQLLFYSVGIGQISSEVPQNLSASRPQDRQFILSSKKLLLSDSGFYLCARRGGQGNYNEQFFGPGTRLTVL.

The rearrangement uses TRBV6-5 and TRBJ2-3; tentatively, D is TRBD1 (5 bases). The V gene's germline CDR1 is MNHEY and CDR2 SVGAGI. CDR3 length equals 15 residues. V lost 2 bases, J lost 5 bases, and 14 bases lay in between. The CDR3 is CASSYDGASGDTQYF. CDR3 nucleotide sequence: TGTGCCAGCAGTTACGATGGGGCTTCAGGAGATACGCAGTATTTT.

The chain has TRBV5-6 and TRBJ2-1, with TRBD2 identical over 9 bases. CDR1 and CDR2 (germline): SGHDT, YYEEEE. The V segment lost 5 bases and the J segment 7 bases; nucleotides outside the gene matches: 16. This CDR3 is 17 amino acids long. The chain's CDR3 is CASSVQAGGIRRNEQFF. DNA for the CDR3: TGTGCCAGCAGTGTCCAGGCGGGGGGGATCCGGCGAAATGAGCAGTTCTTC.

The chain recombines TRBV5-4 with TRBJ1-1; D is unresolved. This CDR3 has 13 amino acids. Trimming pared 4 bases from V and 4 bases from J, leaving 11 bases between. Germline V gene data show CDR1 as SGHNT and CDR2 as YYREEE (reference sequence). The DNA for the CDR3 is TGTGCCAGCAGCATTAAACGAGGCACTGAAGCTTTCTTT. It specifies CASSIKRGTEAFF.

The chain couples TRBV19 to TRBJ2-3, with 12 bases matching TRBD2. With V trimmed by 6 bases and J by 0 bases, 7 bases remained unmatched. The CDR3 length is 17 residues. Germline V gene data show CDR1 as LNHDA and CDR2 as SQIVND (reference sequence). Here the CDR3 DNA reads TGTGCCAGTAGGCGACTAGCGGGGGAGTCAAGCACAGATACGCAGTATTTT. Translated: CASRRLAGESSTDTQYF.

This clone has a single count. This chain connects TRBV2 to TRBJ1-4; 8 bases match TRBD1. Germline V CDR1 and CDR2: SNHLY, FYNNEI. The length of the CDR3 is 15 residues. V dropped 6 bases and J dropped 0; count of bases not matched to a gene: 3. This CDR3 is CASRLQGATNEKLFF. CDR3 in DNA: TGTGCCAGCAGGCTACAGGGGGCAACTAATGAAAAACTGTTTTTT.

The chain employs TRBV18 and TRBJ1-1; tentatively, D is TRBD1 (5 bases). Looked up from germline, CDR1 is KGHSH and CDR2 is LQKENI. The CDR3 is made up of 13 amino acids. With 6 bases removed from V and 1 base from J, the gap between germline ends came to 9 bases. The CDR3 sequence is CASSDGQNTEAFF. The DNA for the CDR3 is TGTGCCAGCTCGGACGGACAGAACACTGAAGCTTTCTTT.

This chain links TRBV4-2 with TRBJ2-1, with D perhaps TRBD2 (6 bases). The V and J ends lost 4 bases and 6 bases respectively, with 10 bases between them. CDR3 size: 13 residues. CDR1 is LGHNA and CDR2 is YNFKEQ in the germline V gene. CDR3 coding DNA: TGTGCCAGCAGCCTTGGGAGGTTCAATGAGCAGTTCTTC. Translation: CASSLGRFNEQFF.

V usage is TRBV13 and J usage is TRBJ2-5; TRBD2 matches 10 bases. The CDR3 contains 17 residues. V gave up 3 bases and J gave up 2 bases; unmatched junction bases: 9. From germline, CDR1 is PRHDT and CDR2 FYEKMQ (reference sequence). Here the CDR3 reads CASSFRLAGDFQETQYF. The CDR3 region has the DNA TGTGCCAGCAGCTTTCGGCTAGCGGGGGACTTTCAAGAGACCCAGTACTTC. The full variable domain, rest sourced from reference TRBV13 and TRBJ2-5, is AAGVIQSPRHLIKEKRETATLKCYPIPRHDTVYWYQQGPGQDPQFLISFYEKMQSDKGSIPDRFSAQQFSDYHSELNMSSLELGDSALYFCASSFRLAGDFQETQYFGPGTRLLVL.

The genes are TRBV6-1 and TRBJ1-6, with D uncertain. The CDR3 length is 13 residues. From germline, CDR1 is MNHNS and CDR2 SASEGT. V was clipped by 6 bases and J by 5 bases, with 8 bases between them. CDR3 DNA sequence: TGTGCCAGCAGCCGGAGCGATAATTCACCCCTCCACTTT. This codes for CASSRSDNSPLHF.

This clone was recorded only once. V and J are TRBV27 and TRBJ1-5; D call uncertain. CDR1 MNHEY and CDR2 SMNVEV come from the germline V gene (reference sequence). Trimming shortened V by 2 bases and J by 6 bases, and 8 bases separated the two germline ends. CDR3 length: 13 amino acids. The CDR3 is CASSLGAGQPQHF. In DNA, the CDR3 is TGTGCCAGCAGTTTAGGTGCGGGTCAGCCCCAGCATTTT.

The genes are TRBV28 and TRBJ1-2; 8 bases are a match to TRBD1. This CDR3 has 14 residues. Germline-derived CDR1 and CDR2 are MDHEN and SYDVKM. V lost 3 bases, J lost 7 bases, and 7 bases stayed unmatched. This CDR3 is CASSLWQGASGYTF. Written as DNA, the CDR3 is TGTGCCAGCAGTTTGTGGCAGGGGGCTTCTGGCTACACCTTC.

The V gene is TRBV19, the J gene TRBJ2-1, with D possibly matching TRBD1 (6 bases). The CDR3 runs to 14 residues. Germline CDR1 reads LNHDA; CDR2 reads SQIVND (reference sequence). Trimming removed 4 bases from V and 2 bases from J, with 9 bases in between. The CDR3 sequence is CASSTGQAYNEQFF. For the CDR3, the DNA is TGTGCCAGTAGTACGGGACAAGCCTACAATGAGCAGTTCTTC.

In its sample, this clone was seen once. This chain uses TRBV5-1 with TRBJ1-5; unclear D gene. Germline V gene lookup returns CDR1 SGHRS and CDR2 YFSETQ. Trimming took off 0 bases at V and 0 bases at J, with 7 bases between the two ends. The CDR3 loop spans 15 amino acids. The CDR3 here is CASSLAGDSNQPQHF. The CDR3, as DNA: TGCGCCAGCAGCTTGGCGGGAGATAGCAATCAGCCCCAGCATTTT.

V is TRBV15 and J is TRBJ1-4, with D possibly TRBD1 on 5 matching bases. CDR1 is LNHNV and CDR2 is YYDKDF in the germline V gene (reference sequence). Trimming pared 3 bases from V and 7 bases from J, leaving 15 bases between. The CDR3 has 15 residues. CDR3 coding DNA: TGTGCCACCAGCAGGGCCCAGGGAGGGAGTGAAAAACTGTTTTTT. This codes for CATSRAQGGSEKLFF.

The V gene is TRBV9, the J gene TRBJ2-7; TRBD1 matches 7 bases. Trimming at V came to 3 bases and at J to 5 bases, leaving 14 bases not matched to a gene. CDR3 length: 16 amino acids. Germline CDR1 is SGDLS and CDR2 is YYNGEE. The CDR3 loop is CASSDSIGGPGDEQYF. The CDR3 DNA reads as TGTGCCAGCAGCGACTCGATAGGGGGCCCCGGCGACGAGCAGTACTTC.

This clone has just one count. This sequence joins TRBV5-1 and TRBJ1-1; 9 positions match TRBD1. The CDR3 length is 14 residues. With 2 bases clipped from V and 6 bases from J, the junction kept 5 bases outside the gene matches. Germline CDR1 SGHRS, CDR2 YFSETQ. CDR3 residues: CASSLQGALAEAFF. CDR3 nucleotides: TGCGCCAGCAGCTTACAGGGGGCTCTGGCTGAAGCTTTCTTT.

CDR3 nucleotide sequence: TGTGCCAGCAGCTACCCCGGGGAGGGGACCACTGAAGCTTTCTTT. Protein: CASSYPGEGTTEAFF. The V gene is TRBV5-6, the J gene TRBJ1-1; perhaps TRBD1 as D (5 bases). Germline CDR1 SGHDT, CDR2 YYEEEE. The CDR3 is 15 amino acids. V was cut by 3 bases and J by 4 bases, with 16 bases left in between.

This clone was detected a few times. The V and J genes are TRBV5-4 and TRBJ2-2; the match to TRBD2 covers 16 bases. Germline V gene lookup returns CDR1 SGHNT and CDR2 YYREEE (reference sequence). This CDR3 is built from 19 residues. Unmatched junction bases numbered 10, after V lost 4 bases and J lost 4 bases. The CDR3 bases are TGTGCCAGCAGCGGGGGCGGGACTAGCGGGGGGGCTCGCACCGGGGAGCTGTTTTTT. This translates into CASSGGGTSGGARTGELFF.